This record concerns one T cell receptor (beta chain) sequence. The sample has other DNA sequences that encode this CDR3 too. The data stem from a study of blood T cell repertoires in COVID-19. Overall study context: Both acute and convalescent COVID-19 samples were obtained from the United States, Italy and Spain. Sources were T cells, B-cell-depleted T cells, or PBMCs; the material itself was cDNA or gDNA.

Profiling relied on immunoSEQ multiplex PCR, and the TCRdb table lists in-frame clones only, not all of them. The table lists about 240,000 clones, around 86% of them singletons. Germline trimming cut 0 bases from V and 4 bases from J; bases unmatched to any gene: 2. Per germline, CDR1 SGHRS and CDR2 YFSETQ. This CDR3 region has 15 residues. The clonotype originates from an older woman with active or convalescent COVID-19. The sample consisted of peripheral blood. The rearrangement joins TRBV5-1 to TRBJ2-1, with 9 bases that match TRBD2. This chain's CDR3 is CASSLGAGGYNEQFF. In DNA form, the CDR3 reads TGCGCCAGCAGCTTGGGTGCGGGGGGGTACAATGAGCAGTTCTTC.